Listed below are T cell receptor beta chains from one sample, sequenced in a study of cytomegalovirus exposure and HLA in healthy donors. Profiling relied on immunoSEQ multiplex PCR, and the TCRdb table lists in-frame clones only, not all of them. In the table there are tens of thousands of clones, approximately 84% of which are singletons. The sample was PBMCs. The receptors were sampled from a woman aged 50 to 65 in good health and CMV-seronegative. Both conserved end residues are trimmed from each CDR3.

j_call: TRBJ2-3
v_call: TRBV29-1
cdr3_aa: SGVYRGNTQGTQY

j_call: TRBJ1-1
v_call: TRBV18
cdr3_aa: ASAEREIRTEAF

j_call: TRBJ1-1
v_call: TRBV11-1
cdr3_aa: ASSLSPGPGGEAF

j_call: TRBJ1-3
v_call: TRBV15
cdr3_aa: ATSYSGNTIY

j_call: TRBJ1-2
v_call: TRBV4-3
cdr3_aa: ASRRSLGIDRDHGYT

j_call: TRBJ2-2
v_call: TRBV7-8
cdr3_aa: ASSFKRGPASTGELF

j_call: TRBJ2-7
v_call: TRBV5-1
cdr3_aa: ASSTTSGLSYEQY

j_call: TRBJ1-4
v_call: TRBV4-3
cdr3_aa: ASSQEFSATNEKLF

j_call: TRBJ1-1
v_call: TRBV15
cdr3_aa: ATSRDKTGNTEAF

j_call: TRBJ2-7
v_call: TRBV5-1
cdr3_aa: ASSSGTSGGLGEQY

j_call: TRBJ1-2
v_call: TRBV5-4
cdr3_aa: ASSLGGGDYGYT

j_call: TRBJ2-7
v_call: TRBV28
cdr3_aa: ASTTTSSHEQY

j_call: TRBJ2-3
v_call: TRBV27
cdr3_aa: ASSLLQGASTQY

j_call: TRBJ2-3
v_call: TRBV9
cdr3_aa: ASSAPPGGPTDTQY

j_call: TRBJ2-1
v_call: TRBV11-3
cdr3_aa: ASSRSTVYNEQF

j_call: TRBJ2-6
v_call: TRBV6-5
cdr3_aa: ASSYGGSGANVLT

j_call: TRBJ1-1
v_call: TRBV28
cdr3_aa: ASSSGTEGVDTEAF

j_call: TRBJ1-1
v_call: TRBV18
cdr3_aa: ASSPPGLTEAF

j_call: TRBJ2-1
v_call: TRBV9
cdr3_aa: ASSATPERSEQF

j_call: TRBJ2-5
v_call: TRBV5-4
cdr3_aa: ASSPSLPTGQETQY

j_call: TRBJ1-1
v_call: TRBV19
cdr3_aa: ASSTGTGGVSTEAF

j_call: TRBJ1-1
v_call: TRBV11-1
cdr3_aa: ASSPEPGQPNTEAF

j_call: TRBJ1-4
v_call: TRBV29-1
cdr3_aa: SAAWALNEKLF

j_call: TRBJ2-3
v_call: TRBV7-9
cdr3_aa: ASGGDTQY

j_call: TRBJ2-1
v_call: TRBV28
cdr3_aa: ASSNPPMSGSSYNEQF

j_call: TRBJ2-5
v_call: TRBV9
cdr3_aa: ASSVSVEETQY

j_call: TRBJ1-3
v_call: TRBV10-3
cdr3_aa: AISFTGEAMNTIY

j_call: TRBJ2-1
v_call: TRBV5-4
cdr3_aa: ASSSDLAGEGNEQF

j_call: TRBJ2-7
v_call: TRBV6-5
cdr3_aa: ASSMAGAYEQY

j_call: TRBJ2-1
v_call: TRBV4-1
cdr3_aa: ASSLWDRNNEQF

j_call: TRBJ1-2
v_call: TRBV19
cdr3_aa: ASSKWDRTYYGYT

j_call: TRBJ1-2
v_call: TRBV29-1
cdr3_aa: SVVGTGGGNYGYT

j_call: TRBJ2-1
v_call: TRBV7-9
cdr3_aa: ASSLGQGQGYEQF

j_call: TRBJ2-7
v_call: TRBV2
cdr3_aa: ATGRDRNYEQY

j_call: TRBJ2-1
v_call: TRBV4-1
cdr3_aa: ASSQSGTYNEQF

j_call: TRBJ1-6
v_call: TRBV15
cdr3_aa: ATRRGSGDPVDSPLH

j_call: TRBJ1-5
v_call: TRBV4-1
cdr3_aa: ASSQDRGQPQH

j_call: TRBJ2-7
v_call: TRBV27
cdr3_aa: ASSLGAGDTYEQY

j_call: TRBJ1-2
v_call: TRBV19
cdr3_aa: ASSPGVLSNYGYT

j_call: TRBJ2-2
v_call: TRBV15
cdr3_aa: ATSRVALGRMNGELF

j_call: TRBJ1-6
v_call: TRBV7-6
cdr3_aa: ASSSTLPQGGYNSPLH